One and the same sample provided the 12 T cell receptor beta chains below, sequenced in a study of cytomegalovirus exposure and HLA in healthy donors. The PCR used 60 Vbeta and 13 Jbeta primers. TCRdb's table, derived via immunoSEQ multiplex PCR, lists solely in-frame clones and lacks some. The data show about 200,000 clones, approximately 80% seen once. The sample taken for sequencing was PBMCs. These receptors were collected from a boy aged 2-15 years in good health and CMV-seronegative.

This clone was counted a few times. This chain joins TRBV2 and TRBJ2-7, with TRBD1 identical over 8 bases. Trimming at V came to 7 bases and at J to 4 bases, leaving 6 bases not matched to a gene. The CDR3 sequence is 13 residues long. Germline V gene sequence: CDR1 SNHLY, CDR2 FYNNEI. In nucleotides, the CDR3 is TGTGCCAGCACCGACAGGGGATCATACGAGCAGTACTTC. This sequence encodes CASTDRGSYEQYF.

This chain joins TRBV11-3 and TRBJ2-3; TRBD2 agrees at 13 bases. The length of the CDR3 is 16 residues. The germline gives CDR1 SGHNT, CDR2 YENEEA. Trimming removed 8 bases from V and 2 bases from J; junction bases left unmatched: 7. CDR3 DNA: TGTGCCAGCGGCAAAGGGACTAGCGGGGACACAGATACGCAGTATTTT. This translates into CASGKGTSGDTDTQYF.

The genes are TRBV5-4 and TRBJ2-3; D may be TRBD2 (6 bases). The CDR3 sequence is 16 residues long. CDR1 SGHNT and CDR2 YYREEE come from the germline V gene (reference sequence). V was pared by 4 bases and J by 5 bases, with 20 bases between. The chain's CDR3 is CASSPVRGTRGDTQYF. The CDR3, as DNA: TGTGCCAGCAGCCCGGTACGGGGGACTCGGGGAGATACGCAGTATTTT.

The rearrangement joins TRBV2 to TRBJ1-1; D is possibly TRBD1 (6 bases). The germline V gene has CDR1 SNHLY and CDR2 FYNNEI. V was pared by 6 bases and J by 2 bases, with 10 bases between. The CDR3 loop spans 13 amino acids. CDR3 residues: CASRVTGNTEAFF. The CDR3 DNA is TGTGCCAGCAGAGTGACAGGTAACACTGAAGCTTTCTTT.

This clone was seen a single time. This chain uses TRBV6-6 with TRBJ2-5; possible D gene TRBD2, 5 bases. CDR1 and CDR2 (germline): MNHNY, SVGAGI (reference sequence). The CDR3 is 15 residues long. V was pared by 4 bases and J by 5 bases, with 17 bases between. CDR3 nucleotide sequence: TGTGCCAGCAGTTCCCGGGTTCGCGGGTGGGAGACCCAGTACTTC. It translates to CASSSRVRGWETQYF.

There are a few counts of this clone. The chain couples TRBV7-2 to TRBJ2-1, with D maybe TRBD1 (6 bases). Germline V lookup: CDR1 SGHTA, CDR2 FQGNSA. This CDR3 spans 12 amino acids. Trimming took 0 bases from V and 10 from J, leaving 7 bases between them. CDR3 sequence: CASSLAGTEQFF. In nucleotides, the CDR3 is TGTGCCAGCAGCTTAGCCGGGACAGAGCAGTTCTTC.

This clone was found once. The chain joins TRBV5-6 to TRBJ1-2; possibly TRBD1 for D (5 bases). Germline V gene sequence: CDR1 SGHDT, CDR2 YYEEEE. The CDR3 is 13 residues long. Between the trimmed V and J ends, which lost 0 bases and 4 bases, there was a span of 7 bases. The CDR3 protein is CASSLVQGYGYTF. The CDR3 DNA reads TGTGCCAGCAGCTTGGTTCAGGGCTATGGCTACACCTTC.

Points on this clone: The sample has other DNA sequences that encode this CDR3 too. The chain carries TRBV5-1 and TRBJ2-3; the D gene is possibly TRBD2 (7 bases). Germline CDR1 reads SGHRS; CDR2 reads YFSETQ. With 0 bases removed from V and 6 bases from J, the gap between germline ends came to 14 bases. This CDR3 spans 15 amino acids. CDR3 amino acids: CASSLGLAGADTQYF. For the CDR3, the DNA is TGCGCCAGCAGCTTGGGTCTTGCGGGGGCGGATACGCAGTATTTT.

Concerning this clone itself: The junction departs from the called germline gene at one end, perhaps through a read error. This chain connects TRBV5-1 to TRBJ2-5; 11 positions match TRBD1. Germline V gene lookup returns CDR1 SGHRS and CDR2 YFSETQ. This CDR3 comprises 15 residues. The CDR3, as DNA: TGCGCCAGCAGCCCCGGACAGGGGGCCCGAGAGGCCCAGTACTTC. It yields the protein CASSPGQGAREAQYF.

The J gene is TRBJ2-3, the V gene TRBV2, with a possible D match to TRBD2 (5 bases). The CDR3 spans 13 residues. CDR1 is SNHLY, CDR2 FYNNEI, per germline. V gave up 7 bases and J gave up 6 bases, with 14 bases separating them. CDR3 DNA: TGTGCCAGCACGCCACTGCGCGGGGATACGCAGTATTTT. Translating it yields CASTPLRGDTQYF.

V usage is TRBV21-1 and J usage is TRBJ2-1; TRBD2, the table's D call, lacks a check against the DNA. TRBV21-1 corresponds to a pseudogene. This CDR3 comprises 18 residues. CDR3 DNA sequence: TGTGCCAGCAGCAAAGTGAGTCGGGGGGGCATTCTGAACAATGAGCAGTTCTTC. Translated: CASSKVSRGGILNNEQFF.

The chain carries TRBV2 and TRBJ1-1; 7 bases are a match to TRBD1. V was pared by 8 bases and J by 4 bases, with 10 bases of the junction left unmatched. The germline CDR1 and CDR2 sequences are SNHLY and FYNNEI. The CDR3 is 14 residues long. The chain's CDR3 is CASDIGQVGTEAFF. CDR3 sequence (DNA): TGTGCCAGCGACATCGGACAGGTGGGCACTGAAGCTTTCTTT. Supplemented by reference TRBV2 and TRBJ1-1, the full variable domain reads EPEVTQTPSHQVTQMGQEVILRCVPISNHLYFYWYRQILGQKVEFLVSFYNNEISEKSEIFDDQFSVERPDGSNFTLKIRSTKLEDSAMYFCASDIGQVGTEAFFGQGTRLTVV.